The T cell receptor (beta chain) described here comes from a study of blood T cell repertoires in COVID-19. Study background: Some COVID-19 samples were acute and others convalescent; all came from the United States, Italy and Spain. Sample material is recorded as cDNA or gDNA derived from T cells, B-cell-depleted T cells, or PBMCs.

V dropped 7 bases and J dropped 0; count of bases not matched to a gene: 7. CDR1 and CDR2 from the germline V gene are SGHDT and YYEEEE. The CDR3 has 16 amino acids. Here immunoSEQ multiplex PCR was the method, and the copy in TCRdb shows in-frame clones only, minus some. The sample records under 80,000 clones, about 86% being singletons. The genes are TRBV5-6 and TRBJ1-6; 7 nucleotides agree with TRBD1. The sequencing input was peripheral blood. The TCR sequence derives from a human donor in a cohort sampled during active COVID-19. CDR3 bases: TGTGCCAGCTGGGAACAGGGGAGCTCCTATAATTCACCCCTCCACTTT. This sequence encodes CASWEQGSSYNSPLHF.